Listed below are T cell receptor beta chains from one sample, sequenced in a study of T cell responses to AZD1222 COVID-19 vaccine. Assay used: immunoSEQ multiplex PCR; TCRdb lists only in-frame clones, some missing. There are some 170,000 clones in the sample; 70% to 90% occur only once, and roughly 4.3% lies in the top ten. Sequenced material: peripheral blood, taken 28 days after the second dose of the MenACWY control vaccine. The receptors shown here come from an adult who received the MenACWY meningococcal vaccine as a control. Each CDR3 is given with its conserved first and last residue. Each record gives: CDR3 length, V gene, J gene, CDR3 protein.

13	TRBV5-1	TRBJ2-7	CATAPDGMREQYF
17	TRBV3-1/TRBV3-2	TRBJ2-7	CASSPTLGTGGGYEQYF
14	TRBV5-6	TRBJ2-7	CASSLAGAAYEQYF
13	TRBV6-5	TRBJ1-5	CASSPPTRRPQHF
13	TRBV10-3	TRBJ2-2	CAIAGSNTGELFF
15	TRBV7-2	TRBJ2-1	CASSRAAPIHNEQFF
13	TRBV7-9	TRBJ1-1	CASSDDVNTEAFF
15	TRBV7-5	TRBJ1-2	CARSLSGSGLSGYTF
11	TRBV28	TRBJ1-2	CATTPNYGYTF
14	TRBV4-3	TRBJ2-7	CASSQGAGSYEQYF
15	TRBV3-1/TRBV3-2	TRBJ1-5	CASSQGSGRNQPQHF
15	TRBV7-9	TRBJ1-1	CASSPRQAVNTEAFF
14	TRBV15	TRBJ2-7	CATSRDPESYEQYF
12	TRBV29-1	TRBJ2-7	CSAAGDSYEQYF
16	TRBV27	TRBJ2-1	CASSLTGTSGVGEQFF
15	TRBV4-1	TRBJ2-1	CASSRAGGPLNEQFF
14	TRBV7-2	TRBJ1-2	CASSLIGSYGGYTF
14	TRBV18	TRBJ2-3	CAGTRDRLTDTQYF
16	TRBV7-2	TRBJ2-2	CASSLYRAASTGELFF
15	TRBV5-1	TRBJ2-7	CASSLAAGGTYEQYF
15	TRBV6-5	TRBJ2-7	CASSSPGTLRNEQYF
15	TRBV15	TRBJ1-6	CATSPMTGRNSPLHF
12	TRBV28	TRBJ1-1	CASSSPRAEAFF
13	TRBV30	TRBJ1-4	CAWSGQRREKLFF
13	TRBV7-7	TRBJ2-7	CASSDQGSYEQYF
22	TRBV18	TRBJ1-3	CASSPGSAMLSGNPNSGNTIYF
16	TRBV7-3	TRBJ2-2	CASSVLGGLAIGELFF
18	TRBV9	TRBJ2-2	CASSAIGLGHRNTGELFF
15	TRBV6-2/TRBV6-3	TRBJ2-5	CASSYPGLGVETQYF
13	TRBV6-5	TRBJ1-1	CASSLQGNTEAFF
16	TRBV3-1/TRBV3-2	TRBJ2-3	CASSQVRGPSTDTQYF
18	TRBV27	TRBJ2-7	CASTLLGQGALYLGEQYF
13	TRBV18	TRBJ1-2	CASSQGGLYGYTF
16	TRBV27	TRBJ2-2	CASSLTSGSTPGELFF
15	TRBV5-6	TRBJ1-6	CASSLGGKPNSPLHF
11	TRBV29-1	TRBJ2-1	CSPWTNNEQFF
13	TRBV28	TRBJ1-2	CASSSTGPRGYTF
18	TRBV6-4	TRBJ1-2	CASSESANLQGADYGYTF
13	TRBV7-8	TRBJ2-1	CASSSQGNNEQFF
16	TRBV6-2/TRBV6-3	TRBJ1-2	CASSYFNLDSDYGYTF
15	TRBV3-1/TRBV3-2	TRBJ1-3	CASSQDRTSGNTIYF